Following are 31 T cell receptor beta chains from one sample sequenced in a study of T cell changes during pregnancy in multiple sclerosis. Clones were sequenced by immunoSEQ multiplex PCR, and TCRdb holds only the in-frame ones, with some missing. This table holds 50,000 or so clones, 85% to 95% found once. Sequencing was performed on CD4+ T cells from peripheral blood mononuclear cells, taken before pregnancy. The receptors come from a female donor with multiple sclerosis, enrolled in a pregnancy study.

The V gene is TRBV5-1, the J gene TRBJ2-7; 7 bases align to TRBD2. The CDR3 loop spans 14 amino acids. Trimming at V came to 2 bases and at J to 0 bases, leaving 2 bases not matched to a gene. Germline CDR1 SGHRS, CDR2 YFSETQ. CDR3 bases: TGCGCCAGCAGCTTACTAGCGAACTCCTACGAGCAGTACTTC. Protein product: CASSLLANSYEQYF. The full variable domain, completed using reference TRBV5-1 and TRBJ2-7, is KAGVTQTPRYLIKTRGQQVTLSCSPISGHRSVSWYQQTPGQGLQFLFEYFSETQRNKGNFPGRFSGRQFSNSRSEMNVSTLELGDSALYLCASSLLANSYEQYFGPGTRLTVT.

To note about this clone: Germline is not matched at one junction end, which may reflect a read error. This chain links TRBV2 with TRBJ2-7; TRBD2 matches at 10 bases. This CDR3 has 11 residues. Germline CDR1 is SNHLY and CDR2 is FYNNEI. The CDR3 region is CASRELAGAAF. CDR3 DNA sequence: TGTGCCAGCAGGGAGCTAGCGGGAGCTGCCTTC.

This chain links TRBV2 with TRBJ1-5, with a tentative D call TRBD1 (6 bases). CDR1 SNHLY and CDR2 FYNNEI come from the germline V gene. Trimming removed 4 bases at V and 3 bases at J, with 16 bases between. The CDR3 extends over 16 amino acids. CDR3 loop: CASSGGGSLNNQPQHF. In DNA form, the CDR3 reads TGTGCCAGCAGTGGTGGGGGCTCCCTCAACAATCAGCCCCAGCATTTT.

The genes are TRBV7-2 and TRBJ2-4; D is possibly TRBD1 (6 bases). The CDR3 is 13 residues long. Germline V lookup: CDR1 SGHTA, CDR2 FQGNSA. V was clipped by 6 bases and J by 6 bases, with 12 bases between them. CDR3 DNA: TGTGCCAGCAGATCAGGGGTGGGAAACATTCAGTACTTC. Translating it yields CASRSGVGNIQYF.

This chain joins TRBV28 and TRBJ2-1, with D possibly being TRBD2 (5 bases). The germline V gene encodes CDR1 MDHEN and CDR2 SYDVKM. The V end was cut by 7 bases, the J end by 0 bases, with 10 bases between. The CDR3 consists of 14 residues. The CDR3, as DNA: TGTGCCAGCACTGTTGGGAGCTCCTACAATGAGCAGTTCTTC. Translation: CASTVGSSYNEQFF.

As concerns this clone: One junction end does not reproduce the germline sequence, and a read error may be involved. The chain has TRBV5-1 and TRBJ1-3; D gene unclear. The CDR3 is made up of 16 amino acids. From germline, CDR1 is SGHRS and CDR2 YFSETQ. The CDR3: CVSSFSLSSSGNTIYF. The DNA of the CDR3 is TGCGTCAGCAGCTTTTCTTTATCCAGCTCTGGAAACACCATATATTTT.

The V gene is TRBV5-5, the J gene TRBJ2-1; 16 bases are a match to TRBD2. CDR3 length: 19 residues. V shed 0 bases and J 6 bases; nucleotides not matched to a gene: 9. The V gene's germline CDR1 is SGHKS and CDR2 YYEKEE (reference sequence). The CDR3 bases are TGTGCCAGCAGCTTGGCGGGACTAGCGGGAGGGCCCGGCGGCAATGAGCAGTTCTTC. This translates into CASSLAGLAGGPGGNEQFF. Based on the CDR3 plus reference TRBV5-5 and TRBJ2-1, the full variable domain is DAGVTQSPTHLIKTRGQQVTLRCSPISGHKSVSWYQQVLGQGPQFIFQYYEKEERGRGNFPDRFSARQFPNYSSELNVNALLLGDSALYLCASSLAGLAGGPGGNEQFFGPGTRLTVL.

The chain couples TRBV4-2 to TRBJ2-5, with 13 bases identical to TRBD2. The CDR3 is 16 amino acids. Trimming took 0 bases from V and 3 from J; bases not matched to a gene: 1. In germline, CDR1 is LGHNA, CDR2 YNFKEQ. DNA for the CDR3: TGTGCCAGCAGCCAAGAAGGGACTAGCGGGAAAGAGACCCAGTACTTC. Residues: CASSQEGTSGKETQYF.

The genes are TRBV4-2 and TRBJ2-1, with TRBD1 matching 8 bases. The CDR3 sequence is 15 residues long. V shed 1 base and J 3 bases; nucleotides not matched to a gene: 2. Germline V gene data show CDR1 as LGHNA and CDR2 as YNFKEQ. CDR3 nucleotide sequence: TGTGCCAGCAGCCAAGCCGGACAGGGCTACAATGAGCAGTTCTTC. This gives the protein CASSQAGQGYNEQFF.

V and J are TRBV30 and TRBJ1-3; D is uncertain. V shed 2 bases and J shed 4 bases, with 9 bases lying between them. This CDR3 region has 13 residues. Germline-derived CDR1 and CDR2 are GTSNPN and SVGIG (reference sequence). The CDR3 reads CAWSHIGGNTIYF. The DNA of the CDR3 is TGTGCCTGGAGTCATATCGGGGGAAACACCATATATTTT.

This sequence joins TRBV19 and TRBJ1-5; TRBD1 might be the D (5 bases). Trimming removed 8 bases at V and 6 bases at J, with 14 bases between. Germline-derived CDR1 and CDR2 are LNHDA and SQIVND (reference sequence). This CDR3 has 13 residues. In DNA form, the CDR3 reads TGTGCCAGTTCCAAGGGGCAGGGTCAGCCCCAGCATTTT. Amino acid sequence: CASSKGQGQPQHF.

This clone was counted only a few times. The chain combines TRBV4-1 with TRBJ1-3; D is unresolved. This CDR3 region has 14 residues. CDR1 MGHRA and CDR2 YSYEKL come from the germline V gene. Trimming pared 1 base from V and 2 bases from J, leaving 6 bases between. The CDR3 sequence is CASSQGPAGNTIYF. As DNA, the CDR3 is TGCGCCAGCAGCCAAGGGCCAGCTGGAAACACCATATATTTT.

Here the CDR3 reads CASSLAKGQGQETQYF. As DNA, the CDR3 is TGTGCCAGCAGCTTGGCCAAGGGACAGGGTCAAGAGACCCAGTACTTC. This chain links TRBV5-5 with TRBJ2-5; 9 bases align to TRBD1. The CDR3 totals 16 residues. Germline-derived CDR1 and CDR2 are SGHKS and YYEKEE (reference sequence). The V and J ends lost 0 bases and 2 bases, in that order; junction bases with no gene match: 5.

The J gene is TRBJ1-2, the V gene TRBV10-3; 7 bases are a match to TRBD1. The germline CDR1 and CDR2 sequences are ENHRY and SYGVKD. This CDR3 comprises 17 residues. The junction had 17 bases not matched to a gene; V was cut back by 6 bases and J by 4 bases. The CDR3 here is CAIRAIDGTENAYGYTF. In nucleotides, the CDR3 is TGTGCCATCAGGGCGATTGACGGGACAGAAAATGCCTATGGCTACACCTTC.

The chain joins TRBV2 to TRBJ1-1, with D possibly being TRBD1 (5 bases). Germline V gene data show CDR1 as SNHLY and CDR2 as FYNNEI. CDR3 size: 15 residues. V dropped 6 bases and J dropped 3 bases, with 17 bases sitting between them. CDR3 in amino acids: CASRKGDFPDTEAFF. CDR3 in DNA: TGTGCCAGCAGAAAAGGGGACTTCCCGGACACTGAAGCTTTCTTT.

V usage is TRBV2 and J usage is TRBJ1-1; D may be TRBD1 (6 bases). There are 13 residues in the CDR3. Trimming removed 10 bases from V and 4 bases from J, with 16 bases in between. CDR1 and CDR2 (germline): SNHLY, FYNNEI. The CDR3 spells CAIAGEWGTEAFF. Here the CDR3 DNA reads TGTGCCATTGCAGGGGAGTGGGGCACTGAAGCTTTCTTT.

This clone was found once. The chain combines TRBV5-5 with TRBJ2-5, with no clear D. Germline-derived CDR1 and CDR2 are SGHKS and YYEKEE (reference sequence). The CDR3 spans 15 residues. The V end was cut by 4 bases, the J end by 1 base, with 14 bases between. The CDR3 DNA reads TGTGCCAGCAGCCGCATAGTCGGCGGCCAAGAGACCCAGTACTTC. As protein: CASSRIVGGQETQYF.

This chain joins TRBV27 and TRBJ2-1; D not certain. This CDR3 has 12 residues. Between the trimmed V and J ends, which lost 7 bases and 8 bases, there was a span of 12 bases. Germline CDR1 MNHEY, CDR2 SMNVEV (reference sequence). The chain's CDR3 is CASTTTGYEQFF. In nucleotides, the CDR3 is TGTGCCAGCACAACAACCGGGTATGAGCAGTTCTTC.

The chain employs TRBV9 and TRBJ1-4; the match to TRBD1 covers 7 bases. The V segment lost 2 bases and the J segment 4 bases; nucleotides outside the gene matches: 5. The CDR3 has 15 residues. The germline gives CDR1 SGDLS, CDR2 YYNGEE. The CDR3 loop reads CASSVSRGSNEKLFF. As DNA, the CDR3 is TGTGCCAGCAGCGTTAGCAGGGGGAGTAATGAAAAACTGTTTTTT.

The chain combines TRBV7-9 with TRBJ2-3, with TRBD2 matching over 13 bases. Trimming cost V 5 bases and J 2 bases; bases outside gene matches: 4. Germline CDR1 is SEHNR and CDR2 is FQNEAQ (reference sequence). This CDR3 is 16 amino acids long. The CDR3 region has the DNA TGTGCCAGCAGCACAACTAGCGGGAGGGACACAGATACGCAGTATTTT. Its translation is CASSTTSGRDTDTQYF.

The rearrangement uses TRBV4-2 and TRBJ2-7, with D uncertain. This CDR3 is built from 13 residues. The V gene lost 2 bases and the J gene lost 5 bases, with 10 bases spanning the gap. Germline lookup yields CDR1 LGHNA and CDR2 YNFKEQ. The CDR3 is CASSQRLVHEQYF. The CDR3 DNA follows: TGTGCCAGCAGCCAAAGGCTAGTCCACGAGCAGTACTTC.

CDR3 bases: TGCGCCAGCAGTCGGACAGGGGGCGTCGAGACCCAGTACTTC. Encoded protein: CASSRTGGVETQYF. The chain recombines TRBV10-2 with TRBJ2-5, with 11 bases lining up with TRBD1. Unmatched junction bases numbered 4, after V lost 5 bases and J lost 5 bases. The CDR3 loop spans 14 amino acids. Germline lookup yields CDR1 WSHSY and CDR2 SAAADI.

The chain links TRBV15 to TRBJ2-7; 7 bases map to TRBD2. The CDR3 runs to 16 residues. Germline V gives CDR1 LNHNV, CDR2 YYDKDF (reference sequence). Unmatched junction bases numbered 7, after V lost 0 bases and J lost 2 bases. The CDR3 nucleotides read TGTGCCACCAGCAGAGAAGCAAGCGGGACCCCCTACGAGCAGTACTTC. It yields the protein CATSREASGTPYEQYF.

This clone appeared a single time. V usage is TRBV30 and J usage is TRBJ1-3, with no clear D. The V end was cut by 3 bases, the J end by 0 bases, with 9 bases between. There are 14 residues in the CDR3. CDR1 and CDR2 from the germline V gene are GTSNPN and SVGIG (reference sequence). CDR3 sequence: CAWRAGSSGNTIYF. For the CDR3, the DNA is TGTGCCTGGAGGGCGGGGAGCTCTGGAAACACCATATATTTT. The whole variable domain, remainder taken from reference TRBV30 and TRBJ1-3, is SQTIHQWPATLVQPVGSPLSLECTVEGTSNPNLYWYRQAAGRGLQLLFYSVGIGQISSEVPQNLSASRPQDRQFILSSKKLLLSDSGFYLCAWRAGSSGNTIYFGEGSWLTVV.

The count of this clone is one. The chain is built from TRBV28 and TRBJ1-2; D unclear. The germline V and J ends were trimmed by 5 bases and 6 bases, with 22 bases remaining between them. The length of the CDR3 is 16 residues. Germline CDR1 reads MDHEN; CDR2 reads SYDVKM. Here the CDR3 DNA reads TGTGCCAGCAGTCTAACATACAGTGAGGGTATACATGGCTACACCTTC. It is translated as CASSLTYSEGIHGYTF.

The gene calls are TRBV30 and TRBJ1-1; possibly TRBD1 for D (5 bases). Germline V CDR1 and CDR2: GTSNPN, SVGIG (reference sequence). V was pared by 7 bases and J by 5 bases, with 11 bases between. The CDR3 spans 11 residues. The CDR3 nucleotides read TGTGCCTTCCTCCACAGGACTGAAGCTTTCTTT. Translation gives CAFLHRTEAFF.

The rearrangement uses TRBV19 and TRBJ2-7, with TRBD1 matching 7 bases. The V gene's germline CDR1 is LNHDA and CDR2 SQIVND (reference sequence). J lost 6 bases, V lost 5 bases, and 10 bases had no gene match. The CDR3 runs to 14 residues. CDR3 residues: CASSPQTGRVEQYF. DNA for the CDR3: TGTGCCAGTAGTCCACAGACAGGGCGAGTCGAGCAGTACTTC.

The gene calls are TRBV19 and TRBJ2-2, with a possible D match to TRBD2 (6 bases). Germline-derived CDR1 and CDR2 are LNHDA and SQIVND (reference sequence). With 7 bases removed from V and 3 bases from J, the gap between germline ends came to 12 bases. The CDR3 sequence is 14 residues long. This CDR3 reads CASNDGRDTGELFF. CDR3 sequence (DNA): TGTGCCAGTAATGACGGGAGAGACACCGGGGAGCTGTTTTTT.

V gene TRBV5-1 combines with J gene TRBJ1-1; D is perhaps TRBD1 (5 bases). Trimming cost V 0 bases and J 3 bases, with 6 bases left between them. This CDR3 comprises 13 residues. The V gene's germline CDR1 is SGHRS and CDR2 YFSETQ. The CDR3 reads CASSLGGDTEAFF. DNA of the CDR3: TGCGCCAGCAGCTTGGGGGGGGACACTGAAGCTTTCTTT.

This sequence joins TRBV15 and TRBJ2-7; 7 nucleotides align to TRBD1. J lost 0 bases, V lost 1 base, and 3 bases had no gene match. The CDR3 sequence is 15 residues long. The germline V gene has CDR1 LNHNV and CDR2 YYDKDF (reference sequence). The CDR3 here is CATSRAGQLSYEQYF. The CDR3 DNA follows: TGTGCCACCAGCAGAGCGGGACAGCTCTCCTACGAGCAGTACTTC.

The rearrangement uses TRBV29-1 and TRBJ1-5; 7 bases match TRBD1. This CDR3 region has 13 residues. The V and J ends lost 6 bases and 4 bases, in that order; junction bases with no gene match: 6. Germline V gene data show CDR1 as SQVTM and CDR2 as ANQGSEA. The CDR3 nucleotides read TGCAGCGTCGCACAGGGGTTAAATCAGCCCCAGCATTTT. As protein: CSVAQGLNQPQHF.